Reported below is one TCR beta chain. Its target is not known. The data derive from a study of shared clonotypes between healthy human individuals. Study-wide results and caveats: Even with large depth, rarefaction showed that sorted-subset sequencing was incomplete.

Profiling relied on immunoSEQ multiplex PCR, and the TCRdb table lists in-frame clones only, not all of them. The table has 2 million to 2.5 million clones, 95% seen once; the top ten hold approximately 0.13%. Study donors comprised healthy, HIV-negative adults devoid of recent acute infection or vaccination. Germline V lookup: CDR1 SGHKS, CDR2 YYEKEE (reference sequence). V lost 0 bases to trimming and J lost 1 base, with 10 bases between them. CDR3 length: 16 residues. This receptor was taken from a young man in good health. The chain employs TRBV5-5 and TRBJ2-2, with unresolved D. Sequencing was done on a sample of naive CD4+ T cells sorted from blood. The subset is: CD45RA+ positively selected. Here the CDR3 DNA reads TGTGCCAGCAGCTTGGGACGGCCGGGGAACACCGGGGAGCTGTTTTTT. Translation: CASSLGRPGNTGELFF.